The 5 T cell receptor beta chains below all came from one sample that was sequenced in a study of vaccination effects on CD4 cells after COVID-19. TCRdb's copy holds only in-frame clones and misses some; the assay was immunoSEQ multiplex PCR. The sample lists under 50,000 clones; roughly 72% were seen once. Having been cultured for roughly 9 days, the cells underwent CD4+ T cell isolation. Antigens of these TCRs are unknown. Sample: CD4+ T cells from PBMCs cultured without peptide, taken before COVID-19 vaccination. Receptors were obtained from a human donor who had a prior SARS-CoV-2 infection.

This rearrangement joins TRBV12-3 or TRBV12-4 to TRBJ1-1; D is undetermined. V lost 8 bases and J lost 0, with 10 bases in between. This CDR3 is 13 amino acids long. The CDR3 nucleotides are TGTGCCAGCCGACAAACATTGAACACTGAAGCTTTCTTT. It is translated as CASRQTLNTEAFF.

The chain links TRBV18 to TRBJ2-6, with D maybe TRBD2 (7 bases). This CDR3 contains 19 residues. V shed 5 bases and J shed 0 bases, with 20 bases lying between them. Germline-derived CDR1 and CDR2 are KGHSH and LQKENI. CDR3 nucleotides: TGTGCCAGCTCAAGACGGGGGGAGGGACACCTCTCTGGGGCCAACGTCCTGACTTTC. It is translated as CASSRRGEGHLSGANVLTF.

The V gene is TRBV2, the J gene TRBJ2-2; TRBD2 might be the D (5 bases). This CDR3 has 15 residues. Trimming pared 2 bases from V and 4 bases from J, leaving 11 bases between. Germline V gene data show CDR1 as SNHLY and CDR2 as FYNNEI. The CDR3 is CASSEMRVGTGELFF. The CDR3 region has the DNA TGTGCCAGCAGTGAAATGCGGGTTGGCACCGGGGAGCTGTTTTTT.

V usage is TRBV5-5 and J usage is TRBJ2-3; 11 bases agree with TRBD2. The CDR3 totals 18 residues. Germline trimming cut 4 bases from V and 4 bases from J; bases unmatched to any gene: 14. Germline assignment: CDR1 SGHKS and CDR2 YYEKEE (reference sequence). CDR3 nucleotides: TGTGCCAGCAGCCTTAGCGGGGGGGCCATGATTTGGGCAGATACGCAGTATTTT. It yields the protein CASSLSGGAMIWADTQYF.

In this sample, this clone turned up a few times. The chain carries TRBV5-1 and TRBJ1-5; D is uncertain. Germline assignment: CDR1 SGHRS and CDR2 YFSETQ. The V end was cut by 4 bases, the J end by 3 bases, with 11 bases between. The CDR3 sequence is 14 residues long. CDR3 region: CASSPDTDNQPQHF. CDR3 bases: TGCGCCAGCAGCCCTGACACTGACAATCAGCCCCAGCATTTT.